The present T cell receptor (beta chain) was sequenced within a study of blood T cell repertoires in COVID-19 (dated by TCRdb to about 2020). As for the study more broadly: Samples covering the acute and convalescent phases of COVID-19 were provided by collaborators in the United States, Italy and Spain. The material from the prospective study consisted of cDNA or gDNA derived from T cells, B-cell-depleted T cells, or PBMCs. The dataset comprised deeply sampled blood TCRbeta repertoires from subjects exposed to, actively infected with, or recovered from COVID-19. The repertoires were released in a freely available public database intended as a resource for research on the immune response to SARS-CoV-2. The samples were drawn from two sources: the first 160 participants of the ongoing ImmuneRACE study, and 1,200 or so subjects contributed by 6 global collaborators. Nearly every sample came with metadata listing a de-identified subject ID, COVID-19 status, age in years and sex. HLA class I and class II types, where available, came from metadata supplied by the sample provider rather than from assay-based typing. General study outcomes and caveats: The quantity of clinical and demographic metadata differed by source and by participant and was supplied without curation.

At one collaborating source in Seattle, patients were enrolled during active infection and were followed longitudinally through the course of disease. Each collaborating institution followed its own protocols to collect whole blood in K2EDTA tubes. For TCRbeta analysis, collaborator samples were shipped as frozen whole blood, as isolated PBMCs, or as DNA extracted from either sample type. TCRbeta CDR3 regions were amplified from genomic DNA by means of the immunoSEQ Assay, a bias-controlled multiplex PCR. As for the authors' bioinformatics: Nucleated cell counts per sample were estimated from amplification of reference gene primers within the assay. To quantify the absolute abundance of each unique TCRbeta CDR3 rearrangement, sequence reads were collapsed and filtered. For each sample, productive Simpson clonality was calculated as the square root of Simpson's diversity index over productive rearrangements. TCRdb mirrors the immuneACCESS table, restricted to in-frame sequences. Some clones are absent from its copies; in checked studies, under half trace to an unresolved V gene, and the reason for the others is unknown. The V and J calls and clone size are taken from that table; D and trimming were inferred from the DNA. For this sample the table gives some 250,000 clones, of which approximately 86% were detected only once. Clones ranked in the top ten supply around 5% of the sample.

This clone was detected only once. No antigen is known for it. No clone much larger than this one lies a single base away; base qualities are absent. Sequences SGHNT (CDR1) and YYREEE (CDR2) are obtained from the germline V gene (reference sequence). The CDR3 numbers 13 residues from cysteine through phenylalanine. Only the CDR3 region is kept as DNA, spanning 39 bases read in frame from base 1. The germline V and J ends show losses of 4 bases and 7 bases respectively, and no gene match explains 7 bases of the junction. The receptor chain draws on TRBV5-4 and TRBJ1-2; TRBD1 lines up with 7 middle nucleotides. This sequence was found in an older woman with COVID-19, enrolled during active disease. Material for sequencing was peripheral blood. The DNA is as follows: TGTGCCAGCAGCCGCGGACAGGCTCCTGGCTACACCTTC. It encodes CASSRGQAPGYTF.